This T cell receptor (beta chain) was identified in a study of vaccination and CD4 T cells after COVID-19. Oncomine TCR Beta short-read sequencing was applied to DNA from cultured CD4+ T cells. TCRdb re-derived calls from the PCR reads in MiXCR, one entry per CDR3 protein. In the table there are fewer than 15,000 distinct CDR3 sequences, about half of which are singletons. Described treatment: approximately nine-day PBMC culture with coronavirus spike peptide pools or control peptides (ViraFEST assay). The dates of positive PCR tests extended from March through December 2020 and came before the US Alpha, Beta and Delta variants. Days 3 and 7 were when half the medium was replaced with fresh IL-2 medium. Cells were cultured for around ten days, and then CD4+ T cells were isolated by negative selection. A note on this clonotype: Antigen specificity is unknown.

From germline, CDR1 is KGHSH and CDR2 LQKENI. V dropped 1 base and J dropped 3 bases, with 9 bases sitting between them. This CDR3 is built from 14 residues. The chain links TRBV18 to TRBJ2-5; TRBD1 or TRBD2 may be the D gene (5 bases each). The sample taken for sequencing was CD4+ T cells from blood, cultured in vitro. This sequence was found in a human donor who had recovered from COVID-19. In DNA, the CDR3 is TGTGCCAGCTCACCACAGCGAGGGGAAGAGACCCAGTACTTC. Its protein product is CASSPQRGEETQYF.